The table lists the clone carrying this T cell receptor (beta chain) with many counts. What it recognizes is unknown. The source of the sample is a study of molecular identifiers for immune sequencing clone quantification. Regarding the study as a whole: Jurkat TCR RNA from one cell was spiked into one million naive cells, and it was reportedly detectable there. Clones of above 20 RNA copies carried over 99% of effector molecules; in naive cells they carried under 1%.

A single record per CDR3 protein comes from TCRdb applying MiXCR to the PCR reads. There are about 510,000 distinct CDR3 sequences in the sample; about 20% occur only once, and 0.7% to 0.95% lies in the top ten. V gave up 1 base and J gave up 0 bases, with 9 bases separating them. The CDR3 contains 15 residues. CDR1 is SGHVS and CDR2 is FNYEAQ in the germline V gene. The sequence came from a human donor in good health. Some libraries in this study had Jurkat cell RNA spiked in. Sequenced: naive CD8+ T cells from blood, with Jurkat cell RNA spiked in. Documented subset: FACS-sorted CD8+CD4-CCR7+CD45RA+ naive T cells. The genes are TRBV7-6 and TRBJ1-1; D gene ambiguous. In DNA, the CDR3 is TGTGCCAGCAGCTTAGGCGTGACAATGAACACTGAAGCTTTCTTT. Protein product: CASSLGVTMNTEAFF.